This T cell receptor beta chain was sequenced for a study of read filtering for tumor transcriptome and immune sequencing. Findings and caveats of the study: The sorted CD138-negative fraction was a mixed bone marrow immune population, not purified T cells.

The CDR3 is made up of 14 amino acids. Trimming removed 4 bases from V and 3 bases from J; junction bases left unmatched: 4. The V gene's germline CDR1 is SGHRS and CDR2 YFSETQ. This clonotype was counted at least ten times. Its antigen is currently unknown. Molecular barcoded adaptors covering alpha/delta and beta/gamma chains were used on approximately 400 ng RNA. MiXCR, run by TCRdb on the reads, gives a single entry per CDR3 protein. This sample carries 30,000 to 50,000 distinct CDR3 sequences, around 11% of them seen once, and the ten largest clones take around 35%. The chain links TRBV5-1 to TRBJ2-3, with 8 bases matching TRBD1. The clonotype was recovered from a donor over 35 with multiple myeloma. The specimen sequenced was a population of CD138-negative cells sorted from bone marrow. CDR3 region: CASSRDRSTDTQYF. The CDR3 nucleotides read TGCGCCAGCAGCCGGGACAGGTCAACAGATACGCAGTATTTT.